A selection of T cell receptor beta chains follows, all from one sample in a study of response to subunit inactivated influenza vaccine. TCRdb re-called the RT-PCR reads through MiXCR, storing one row per CDR3 protein. Counted here are roughly 790,000 distinct CDR3 sequences, approximately 22% occurring once; the ten biggest clones make up 10%. The sample here was PBMCs from blood, taken about 5 days after vaccination. These receptors all stem from a man aged 45-65 years who received an inactivated influenza vaccine. CDR3s include the opening cysteine and the closing phenylalanine or tryptophan. A D gene is named only where the DNA matches it firmly. Rows give clone size only sometimes, using once, few, many, or a class for an expanded clone.

D gene,V gene,J gene,clone size,CDR3 DNA,CDR3 protein
.,TRBV4-3,TRBJ1-6,.,TGCGCCAGCAGCCAAAATGTCAACGGGGCTAATTCACCCCTCCACTTT,CASSQNVNGANSPLHF
.,TRBV3-1,TRBJ1-3,.,TGTGCCAGCAGCCAATTCCGAGGGACCGGAAACACCATATATTTT,CASSQFRGTGNTIYF
.,TRBV12-3/TRBV12-4,TRBJ2-1,few,TGTGCCAGCACCAGTAACCCCTACAATGAGCAGTTCTTC,CASTSNPYNEQFF
.,TRBV29-1,TRBJ2-1,many,TGCAGCGTTGAAGATCCGGGCAATGAGCAGTTCTTC,CSVEDPGNEQFF
TRBD2,TRBV3-1,TRBJ2-1,few,TGTGCCAGCAGCCAAAGACTAGCGGGCAATGAGCAGTTCTTC,CASSQRLAGNEQFF
TRBD1,TRBV6-2/TRBV6-3,TRBJ2-3,.,TGTGCCAGCAGCTTCGTCCAGGGGGCTTACACAGATACGCAGTATTTT,CASSFVQGAYTDTQYF
TRBD1,TRBV5-1,TRBJ1-2,few,TGCGCCAGCAGCTTGCCGGGACAGCCCTATGGCTACACCTTC,CASSLPGQPYGYTF
TRBD1,TRBV7-8,TRBJ2-7,.,TGTGCCAGCAGCTTAGGTTTGAGGGACAGACCTTACGAGCAGTACTTC,CASSLGLRDRPYEQYF
.,TRBV18,TRBJ2-1,.,TGTGCCAGCTCACCGCGACCAAATGAGCAGTTCTTC,CASSPRPNEQFF
TRBD1,TRBV3-1,TRBJ2-7,few,TGTGCCAGCAGCCAAAGGGACAGGAGGAACGAGCAGTACTTC,CASSQRDRRNEQYF
TRBD1,TRBV5-1,TRBJ2-7,few,TGCGCCAGCAGCTCCGGAGGGACAGGCCCCGTCGAGCAGTACTTC,CASSSGGTGPVEQYF
.,TRBV24-1,TRBJ2-2,few,TGTGCCACCAGTGGCAGACAGGGAGGCACCGGGGAGCTGTTTTTT,CATSGRQGGTGELFF
.,TRBV2,TRBJ2-3,.,TGTGCCAGCAACGGTCAGGGAGTGGGCACAGATACGCAGTATTTT,CASNGQGVGTDTQYF
.,TRBV5-1,TRBJ2-5,.,TGCGCCAGCAGCTGGAAACTAGGAGAGACCCAGTACTTC,CASSWKLGETQYF
TRBD2,TRBV7-3,TRBJ2-1,few,TGTGCCAGCGCGGCGGGAGGGTCCTACAATGAGCAGTTCTTC,CASAAGGSYNEQFF
.,TRBV20-1,TRBJ2-5,.,TGCAGTGCGTGGCCCGTTCGGGGGGAGACCCAGTACTTC,CSAWPVRGETQYF
TRBD1,TRBV6-2/TRBV6-3,TRBJ1-4,.,TGTGCCAGCACTACAGGGGAAGAAAAACTGTTTTTT,CASTTGEEKLFF
TRBD1,TRBV30,TRBJ2-5,once,TGTGCCTGGAGTTGGACAGGGCTGGGGGGAGAGACCCAGTACTTC,CAWSWTGLGGETQYF
TRBD1,TRBV24-1,TRBJ2-3,.,TGTGCCACCAGAGGGACGACAGGGGGCGCGGGTGCAGATACGCAGTATTTT,CATRGTTGGAGADTQYF
.,TRBV12-3/TRBV12-4,TRBJ1-3,.,TGTGCCAGCAGTTTAGGGACCGCGGGCTCTGGAAACACCATATATTTT,CASSLGTAGSGNTIYF
.,TRBV5-1,TRBJ1-1,many,TGCGCCAGCAGACGTACAGGGAACACTGAAGCTTTCTTT,CASRRTGNTEAFF
TRBD1,TRBV12-3/TRBV12-4,TRBJ2-5,many,TGTGCCAGCAGTCTCGGGACAGTAAGGGACTTC,CASSLGTVRDF
.,TRBV20-1,TRBJ1-4,.,TGCAGTGCTAGATTGCTGAACGGGGGAAAACTGTTTTTT,CSARLLNGGKLFF
.,TRBV3-1,TRBJ1-5,.,TGTGCCAGCAGCCCCGCAGGGAGCGGGCGGCAGCCCCAGCATTTT,CASSPAGSGRQPQHF
.,TRBV24-1,TRBJ2-1,few,TGTGCCACCAGTGATTTGAGGGCTCAAGAGCAGTTCTTC,CATSDLRAQEQFF
.,TRBV12-3/TRBV12-4,TRBJ2-1,.,TGTGCCAGCAGCCGGACAGCCGACTCCTACAATGAGCAGTTCTTC,CASSRTADSYNEQFF
TRBD1,TRBV7-3,TRBJ2-3,.,TGTGCCAGCAGCTTATGGGGACAGAGCACAGATACGCAGTATTTT,CASSLWGQSTDTQYF
.,TRBV2,TRBJ2-1,.,TGTGCCAGCATTGAGGTCGACAATGAGCAGTTCTTC,CASIEVDNEQFF
TRBD2,TRBV12-3/TRBV12-4,TRBJ2-1,.,TGTGCCAGCAGTGGAGTTCGGGGCGGGGGTGCCAATGAGCAGTTCTTC,CASSGVRGGGANEQFF
.,TRBV9,TRBJ2-1,many,TGTGCCAGCAGTCCCCGGGACCAACCAGGGAATGAGCAGTTCTTC,CASSPRDQPGNEQFF
TRBD1,TRBV5-1,TRBJ2-7,.,TGCGCCAGCAGAAATCCGGGACAGGTTAACGAGCAGTACTTC,CASRNPGQVNEQYF
.,TRBV5-1,TRBJ2-7,few,TGCGCCAGCAGCTTGGACGCAGCGGGCTCCTCCTACGAGCAGTACTTC,CASSLDAAGSSYEQYF
TRBD1,TRBV10-3,TRBJ2-2,.,TGTGCCATCAGTGACCTTACCCGGGACAGGTCCGCTTCGAACACCGGGGAGCTGTTTTTT,CAISDLTRDRSASNTGELFF
.,TRBV29-1,TRBJ2-7,many,TGCAGCGACCAAACCAGGGCCCACCGCAACGAGCAGTACTTC,CSDQTRAHRNEQYF
.,TRBV2,TRBJ2-7,.,TGTGCCAGCGAACAGACTTACGAGCAGTACTTC,CASEQTYEQYF
TRBD2,TRBV10-3,TRBJ2-1,.,TGTGCCATCAGTGTACTAGCGGGGGGGCCGGGTGAGCAGTTCTTC,CAISVLAGGPGEQFF
TRBD2,TRBV6-2/TRBV6-3,TRBJ2-7,.,TGTGCCAGCAAACTAGCGGGATTTGCCGAGCAGTACTTC,CASKLAGFAEQYF
TRBD1,TRBV24-1,TRBJ2-3,few,TGTGCCACCAGTGACCGGGACAGGGAAGTGGCAGATACGCAGTATTTT,CATSDRDREVADTQYF
.,TRBV6-2/TRBV6-3,TRBJ1-1,.,TGTGCCAGCAGTTGGATAAATCTTAACACTGAAGCTTTCTTT,CASSWINLNTEAFF
TRBD1,TRBV11-2,TRBJ2-7,.,TGTGCCAGCAACCATCTAAAGGGACAGGGCTACGAGCAGTACTTC,CASNHLKGQGYEQYF
TRBD2,TRBV18,TRBJ2-7,.,TGTGCCAGCTCACCACCGGTAAGGACTAGCGCCCAAGAGCAGTACTTC,CASSPPVRTSAQEQYF
TRBD2,TRBV7-9,TRBJ2-1,few,TGTGCCAGCAGCTTAGGGATTACTAGCGGGAGGACGGATGAGCAGTTCTTC,CASSLGITSGRTDEQFF
TRBD1,TRBV6-2/TRBV6-3,TRBJ2-6,.,TGTGCCAGCAGAAGACAGGGGTCCCTCTCTGGGGCCAACGTCCTGACTTTC,CASRRQGSLSGANVLTF
.,TRBV9,TRBJ2-5,once,TGTGCCAGCAGCAACCTCATAGGGGCAGGGGAGACCCAGTACTTC,CASSNLIGAGETQYF
.,TRBV5-1,TRBJ2-7,few,TGCGCCAGCAGCCCGGGGGCACACTCCTCCTCTCGGCAGTACTTC,CASSPGAHSSSRQYF
.,TRBV4-1,TRBJ2-5,.,TGCGCCAGCAGCCTCTCGATAGTGGAGACCCAGTACTTC,CASSLSIVETQYF
.,TRBV20-1,TRBJ1-5,few,TGCAGTGCTAGTAAGGTGCGGGTAGACAGGAGCAATCAGCCCCAGCATTTT,CSASKVRVDRSNQPQHF
.,TRBV20-1,TRBJ1-5,once,TGCAGTGCTAGCCGATCAAAGAATAGCAATCAGCCCCAGCATTTT,CSASRSKNSNQPQHF
.,TRBV5-1,TRBJ1-1,few,TGCGCCAGCAGCTTGCGAACAGGGAACACTGAAGCTTTCTTT,CASSLRTGNTEAFF
.,TRBV20-1,TRBJ2-7,few,TGCAGTGCCAGCCGGGACACCTCCTACGAGCAGTACTTC,CSASRDTSYEQYF
TRBD2,TRBV24-1,TRBJ2-1,many,TGTGCCACCTCTGGGACTAGCGGGAGTAATGAGCAGTTCTTC,CATSGTSGSNEQFF
TRBD1,TRBV18,TRBJ1-1,few,TGTGCCAGCTCACCACCGAGGGACAGCTGGACTGAAGCTTTCTTT,CASSPPRDSWTEAFF
.,TRBV20-1,TRBJ2-1,.,TGCAGTGCTAGAGGTGGGCTAGCGCATAGCTCCTACAATGAGCAGTTCTTC,CSARGGLAHSSYNEQFF
.,TRBV5-1,TRBJ1-1,.,TGCGCCAGCAGCTTGGTGAGCAGGGTTGTCACTGAAGCTTTCTTT,CASSLVSRVVTEAFF
TRBD1,TRBV24-1,TRBJ2-5,.,TGTGCCACCAGTGAATCTCCGGGACAGGGAGCAAAAGAGACCCAGTACTTC,CATSESPGQGAKETQYF